This T cell receptor beta chain was retrieved from a study of PD-1 blockade in classical Hodgkin lymphoma. Assay: immunoSEQ multiplex PCR; the TCRdb copy retains only in-frame clones and omits some. The table has tens of thousands of clones, about three quarters seen once. On this clone: The target antigen is unknown.

Time point reported: cycle 4 day 1 (C4D1), after 6 weeks of nivolumab. All trial patients relapsed after autologous stem cell transplantation. Overall study results and limits: It was among complete responders that baseline diversity resembled that of newly diagnosed patients. Nivolumab initiation under 1 year post-ASCT meant exclusion. By C4D1, diversity of CD4+ TCRs had risen significantly, whereas that of CD8+ TCRs had not. Diminished baseline TCR diversity has been reported in newly diagnosed patients relative to healthy donors.

The CDR3 is 16 amino acids. V lost 3 bases, J lost 0 bases, and 12 bases lay in between. Germline V gene sequence: CDR1 MNHEY, CDR2 SVGAGI. The chain employs TRBV6-5 and TRBJ1-3; tentative D call: TRBD1 (5 bases). The sequence was obtained from a human donor with classical Hodgkin lymphoma. Sequencing was performed on peripheral blood mononuclear cells (PBMCs), taken before the fourth cycle of nivolumab. This CDR3 reads CASSYSRGFSGNTIYF. CDR3 coding DNA: TGTGCCAGCAGTTATTCGAGGGGATTCTCTGGAAACACCATATATTTT.